What follows describes a single T cell receptor (beta chain). Its binding antigen is unknown. No base-level quality is on record; no much larger clone is a single base apart. This sample was included in a study of cytomegalovirus exposure and HLA in healthy donors (TCRdb year 2017). Context from the whole study: According to an earlier analysis of several hundred of the donors, about 179 million T cells yielded 90 million to 130 million unique TCR beta sequences and less than 300 Gb of sequence data. Around 300 gigabases of sequencing data and 70 million to 85 million unique TCR sequences were included in an early release covering about 700 HLA-typed donors. Of the roughly 400 genotyped donors, approximately 80% fell in the genetic ancestry cluster associated with self-reported Caucasian donors. The study was designed to test whether signatures of past pathogen exposure could be identified by cataloging public T cell receptors. The T cell repertoires of several hundred subjects were profiled by immunosequencing and related to cytomegalovirus serostatus. Besides the first cohort of around 670 subjects, a separate validation cohort made up of roughly 120 different subjects was used. The study combined high-throughput TCR immunosequencing, statistical association of individual TCRs with disease status, and machine learning to predict cytomegalovirus infection status. To study patterns of TCR occurrence, a later analysis re-analyzed previously published TCR beta repertoires from around 670 donors and added high-resolution HLA genotyping. The later analysis used no new phenotypic data to find candidate immune exposures, relying instead on TCR beta sequences and their occurrence across donors. An earlier analysis of some 500 of the donors used high-throughput TCR beta sequencing to judge whether each TCR beta V gene segment behaved as functional or pseudogenic. Donor age, sex, ethnicity and CMV serostatus were compiled together with the repertoire data. A later genetic analysis took genome-wide SNP genotypes for about 65% of the roughly 670 donors and used that subset as a discovery cohort. All discovery cohort repertoires had been generated using a single sequencing platform. Both class I and class II loci were covered by HLA typing, at four-digit resolution. Typing coverage varied by locus: about 629-630 donors for A, B, C, DRB1 and DQB1; roughly 520 for DQA1; around 610 for DPA1; approximately 490 for DPB1. Because of strong linkage in the cohort, roughly five DR-DQ haplotypes were treated as single units for association and clustering. Among roughly 400 genotyped donors of the cohort, an average of roughly 230,000 unique TCR beta nucleotide sequences was sequenced per donor, of which 15% to 20% were non-productive.

The cohort consisted of 650 to 850 healthy bone marrow donors. Cohort members were all nominally healthy when sampled, although unrecorded immune exposures were likely present. The donor was CMV seropositive and belonged to the group of 250 to 300 seropositive cohort members. Every donor gave a peripheral blood sample, and the peripheral blood mononuclear cells from that sample were used for TCR beta sequencing. Genomic DNA was extracted from the blood cell samples with the Qiagen DNeasy Blood Extraction Kit. The method was the immunoSEQ multiplex PCR assay. A mixture of 60 forward primers for TCR Vbeta segments and 13 reverse primers for TCR Jbeta segments was used in the multiplex PCR. The CDR3 region of rearranged TCR beta genes was amplified from genomic DNA by a multiplex PCR assay. The Illumina HiSeq System was used to sequence the amplified TCR beta libraries as 87-base-pair reads. As for how the authors treated the data: A later analysis tallied around 82 million unique TCR beta chains across the 666 repertoires, and about 10 million of those chains were shared by two or more donors. Raw reads were error-corrected and collapsed into unique sequences with a nearest-neighbor algorithm that merged closely related sequences to remove PCR and sequencing errors. To assign V, D and J gene segments, CDR3 sequences were aligned to IMGT reference sequences. For a sequence to be retained, a match of at least six nucleotides to both a V gene segment and a J gene segment was required. A rearrangement was called productive if the CDR3 had no stop codons and remained in frame with V and J, and every other rearrangement was called non-productive. CDR3 was defined by IMGT convention, running from the second conserved V-encoded cysteine to the conserved J-encoded phenylalanine. The earlier analysis of roughly 590 of the donors excluded any sequence lacking an unambiguous match to a single V gene segment. An earlier analysis of a few hundred of the donors called V segments functional above 56.7% productive rearrangements and segregating when the between-donor standard deviation exceeded 5%. To diagnose cytomegalovirus status from the catalog of TCR beta chain sequences, a statistical classification framework was built. A later analysis assigned V and J genes by comparing TCR nucleotide sequences with IMGT/GENE-DB human TR gene sequences. In a later analysis, CDR3 sequences and most-parsimonious VDJ recombination scenarios were assigned using the TCRdist pipeline. In a later analysis, each TCR beta chain was defined by its CDR3 amino acid sequence together with its V-gene family, and reads lacking a unique V-gene family were excluded. A later analysis removed 592 highly shared, low-generation-probability nucleotide sequences to deal with suspected cross-contamination and a sequencing artifact. In a later analysis, a clonal expansion index for each public chain was calculated from normalized within-repertoire ranks of inferred template counts. Generation probabilities in a later analysis came from a VDJ recombination model fitted to out-of-frame rearrangements, and those results were checked against IGoR. In a later analysis, hypergeometric tests were used to score TCR-TCR, TCR-HLA and TCR-CMV co-occurrence, with a repertoire-size bias correction applied to TCR pairs. False discovery rates were estimated in a later analysis by permuting HLA or CMV assignments 20 times. In a later analysis, co-occurring TCRs were grouped using DBSCAN, and TCRdist sequence similarity was added for clustering within HLA-allele-positive subsets. For co-occurrence clustering, repertoires with fewer than 30,000 or more than 120,000 public chains were excluded, along with 4 to 6 repertoires with anomalous nucleotide sharing. The immuneACCESS repertoire file appears here via TCRdb, limited to in-frame rearrangements. These files lack a portion of the clones; in checked studies, under half of the deficit traces to unresolved V genes, and the cause of the others is not known. The V and J calls and clone size were taken over from that table, and D and trimming were inferred from the DNA. This sample has under 55,000 clones in its table, and less than 85% of those were observed once. Around 8% of the sample rests with the top ten.

Study-wide findings and limitations: Compared with the roughly 720-donor mean, donors in an Asian-associated ancestry cluster had fewer N-insertions in productive TCRs, according to a later genetic analysis. Fewer than 20 rarely observed V segments, including chromosome 9 orphons, were excluded from the earlier analysis of some 590 of the donors because counts were too low. In a later analysis, HLA-associated TCR beta chains showed more clonal expansion and lower generation probabilities than non-associated chains that were equally common. In a later analysis, most CMV-associated TCR beta chains were found to appear HLA-restricted, with HLA associations seemingly driven largely by CMV exposure. Assigning TCR associations to individual alleles was difficult when HLA alleles, especially DR and DQ, strongly co-occurred. Presence/absence analyses assumed roughly uniform sequencing depth across donors, an assumption that may not hold. Because some donors lacked HLA typing at each locus, the association tests relied only on the typed subset. The study listed 164 TCR beta chains as associated with cytomegalovirus. The classifier was reported to diagnose cytomegalovirus status with high specificity and sensitivity in both the original cohort and the validation cohort. In an earlier analysis of around 500 of the donors, most TCR beta V segments appeared in productive rearrangements about 87% or about 30% of the time, broadly matching IMGT annotations. In vitro tests confirmed that three of the cytomegalovirus-associated TCR beta chains recognize cytomegalovirus antigens. Correlated functional status among segregating V segments might be attributable to linkage disequilibrium, but an unknown experimental factor could not be ruled out. A later genetic analysis associated a missense DCLRE1C variant with V-gene and J-gene trimming of TCR beta chains, and an independent cohort replicated the association. Because the 87-base-pair reads could not distinguish some IMGT-functional V segments, including TRBV6-2 and TRBV6-3, those segments were excluded. A further reported finding was that TCR beta sequences accurately predicted the HLA-A and HLA-B alleles for most subjects in the first cohort. In a later analysis, several top co-occurrence clusters were reported to appear linked to parvovirus B19, influenza, CMV and Epstein-Barr virus. The only immune exposure information available for the cohort was CMV serostatus. Across donors, most TCR sequences were observed very rarely, whereas some public TCRs were present in many individuals. A later analysis found that TCR association rates varied across HLA loci, with DRB1 alleles showing the most associated TCRs and HLA-C alleles the fewest. A cluster of highly shared sequence variants was judged likely to represent a technical artifact of the sequencing pipeline. It was suggested by the authors that the approach could potentially be generalized to other disease states and immunological phenotypes. At a false discovery rate of 0.05, a later analysis linked fewer than 20,000 TCR beta sequences to specific HLA alleles. Only TCR beta chains were sequenced in this cohort, and the absence of alpha or paired-chain data limited detectable features.

Measured from the cysteine to the phenylalanine, the CDR3 is 20 residues long. The only DNA kept is the CDR3, 60 bases in frame from the first base. The CDR1 and CDR2 encoded by the germline V gene (reference sequence) are LNHNV and YYDKDF. V lost 1 base and J lost 3 bases, and the count of bases not matched to a germline gene is 9. The rearrangement combines TRBV15 with TRBJ2-6; 13 nucleotides in the junction match TRBD2. The source is a man in his thirties or forties in good health and CMV-seropositive. The material sequenced was PBMCs. Here is the DNA: TGTGCCACCAGCAGAGTTAGGACTAGCGGGGGATGGGTTGGGGCCAACGTCCTGACTTTC. Its protein is CATSRVRTSGGWVGANVLTF.